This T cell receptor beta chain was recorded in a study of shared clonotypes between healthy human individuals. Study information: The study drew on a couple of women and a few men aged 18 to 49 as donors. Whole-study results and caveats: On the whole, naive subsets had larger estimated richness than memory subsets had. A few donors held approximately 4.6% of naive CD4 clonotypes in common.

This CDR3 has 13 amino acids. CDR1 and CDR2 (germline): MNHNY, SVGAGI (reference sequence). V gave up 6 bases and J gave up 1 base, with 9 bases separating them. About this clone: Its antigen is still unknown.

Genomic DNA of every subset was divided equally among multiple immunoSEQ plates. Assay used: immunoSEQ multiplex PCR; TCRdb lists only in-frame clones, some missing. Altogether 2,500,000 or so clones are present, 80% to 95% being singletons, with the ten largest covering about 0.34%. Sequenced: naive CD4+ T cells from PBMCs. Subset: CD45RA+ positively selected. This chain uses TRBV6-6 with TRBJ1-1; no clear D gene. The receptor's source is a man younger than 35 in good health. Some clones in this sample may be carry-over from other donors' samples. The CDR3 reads CASRIRQNTEAFF. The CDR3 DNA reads TGTGCCAGCAGGATACGACAGAACACTGAAGCTTTCTTT.